The present T cell receptor (beta chain) was sequenced within a study of blood T cell repertoires in COVID-19 (dated by TCRdb to about 2020). Broadly, across the study: Collaborator samples came from the United States, Italy and Spain and covered acute and convalescent phases of COVID-19. Where available, HLA class I and class II types were taken from metadata supplied by the sample provider and were not determined by assay-based typing. The dataset comprised deeply sampled blood TCRbeta repertoires from subjects exposed to, actively infected with, or recovered from COVID-19. Samples were obtained from the ongoing ImmuneRACE study (first 160 participants) and from some 1,300 subjects provided by 6 global collaborators. A freely available public database, intended as a resource for researchers studying the immune response to SARS-CoV-2, is where the repertoires were released. Sample metadata almost always included a de-identified subject ID, COVID-19 status, age in years and sex. The material from the prospective study consisted of cDNA or gDNA derived from T cells, B-cell-depleted T cells, or PBMCs.

Collaborating institutions collected whole blood in K2EDTA tubes following their own protocols. For TCRbeta analysis, collaborators shipped samples in one of three forms: frozen whole blood, isolated PBMCs, or DNA extracted from either of those sample types. Beyond this particular receptor, the publication reports: The quantity of clinical and demographic metadata differed by source and by participant and was supplied without curation.

In the case of this clone: The clone's antigen remains unknown. Base qualities were left out, and no much larger clone turns up one base away.

Sequences SGHTA (CDR1) and FQGNSA (CDR2) are obtained from the germline V gene. The CDR3 sequence holds 18 residues, the cysteine and phenylalanine included. The DNA shown is the 54-base CDR3, in frame from base 1. Trimmed from V: 1 base; trimmed from J: 3 bases; junction bases lacking a gene match: 9. The immunoSEQ Assay, a bias-controlled multiplex PCR, was used to amplify TCRbeta CDR3 regions from genomic DNA. The published analysis was carried out like this. The number of nucleated cells in each sample was estimated by amplification of reference gene primers within the assay. To quantify the absolute abundance of each unique TCRbeta CDR3 rearrangement, sequence reads were collapsed and filtered. For each sample, productive Simpson clonality was calculated as the square root of Simpson's diversity index over productive rearrangements. TCRdb stores this immuneACCESS table with in-frame sequences only. Part of the clones is absent; in the studies checked, under half of the shortfall reflects unresolved V genes, and no reason is known for the rest. The D gene and trimming were derived from the DNA, and the V and J assignments and clone size from that table. Counted in this sample were about 130,000 clones; 85% of them appeared once. Together, the top ten hold about 6.9% of the sample.

Recombination joined TRBV7-2 with TRBJ2-2; the central 9 bases match TRBD2. The clonotype was recovered from an elderly man with active or convalescent COVID-19. Sequenced: peripheral blood. At the DNA level, the sequence is TGTGCCAGCAGCTTAGAAAGGGGGACTAGCAGCTACACCGGGGAGCTGTTTTTT. The translation is CASSLERGTSSYTGELFF.